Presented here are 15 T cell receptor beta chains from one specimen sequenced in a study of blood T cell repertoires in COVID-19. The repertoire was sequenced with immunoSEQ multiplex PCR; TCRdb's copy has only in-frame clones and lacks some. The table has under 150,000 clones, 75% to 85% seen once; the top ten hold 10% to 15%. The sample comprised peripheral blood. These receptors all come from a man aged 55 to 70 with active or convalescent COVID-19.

The CDR3 spells CASSHPEGAGSLTGELFF. DNA of the CDR3: TGCGCCAGCAGCCATCCTGAGGGTGCGGGATCTTTAACCGGGGAGCTGTTTTTT. This chain connects TRBV4-3 to TRBJ2-2, with D perhaps TRBD2 (6 bases). V lost 3 bases and J 5 bases, leaving 22 bases between the germline ends. In germline, CDR1 is LGHNA, CDR2 YSLEER. The CDR3 is made up of 18 amino acids.

CDR3 sequence: CSASWIGSSYNEQFF. CDR3 in DNA: TGCAGTGCTAGTTGGATCGGGAGCTCCTACAATGAGCAGTTCTTC. The gene calls are TRBV20-1 and TRBJ2-1; D is possibly TRBD2 (6 bases). The CDR3 runs 15 residues. Germline CDR1 is DFQATT and CDR2 is SNEGSKA (reference sequence). V lost 3 bases and J lost 0, with 12 bases in between.

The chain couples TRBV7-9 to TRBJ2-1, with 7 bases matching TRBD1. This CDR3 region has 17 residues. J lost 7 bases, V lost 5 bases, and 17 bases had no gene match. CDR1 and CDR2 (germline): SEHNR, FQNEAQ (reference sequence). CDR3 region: CASSPRKHMTGRNEQFF. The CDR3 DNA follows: TGTGCCAGCAGCCCTCGGAAGCACATGACAGGGCGTAATGAGCAGTTCTTC.

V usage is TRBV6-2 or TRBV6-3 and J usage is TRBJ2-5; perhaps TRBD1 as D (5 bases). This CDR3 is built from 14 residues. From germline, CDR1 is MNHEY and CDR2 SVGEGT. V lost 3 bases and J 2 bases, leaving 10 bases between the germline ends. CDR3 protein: CASSYLGQQETQYF. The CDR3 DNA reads TGTGCCAGCAGTTATTTGGGGCAGCAAGAGACCCAGTACTTC.

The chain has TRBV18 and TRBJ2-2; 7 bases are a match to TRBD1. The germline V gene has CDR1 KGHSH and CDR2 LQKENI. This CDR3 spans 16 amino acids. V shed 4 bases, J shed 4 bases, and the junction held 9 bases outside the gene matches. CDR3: CASSLATGASTGELFF. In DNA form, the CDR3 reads TGTGCCAGCTCACTAGCCACAGGGGCGAGCACCGGGGAGCTGTTTTTT.

CDR3 amino acids: CASSHPREDTEAFF. The CDR3 nucleotides read TGTGCCAGCAGCCATCCCCGGGAGGACACTGAAGCTTTCTTT. The genes are TRBV4-2 and TRBJ1-1; D is unclear. Germline V lookup: CDR1 LGHNA, CDR2 YNFKEQ. The CDR3 extends over 14 amino acids. V lost 3 bases to trimming and J lost 3 bases, with 11 bases between them.

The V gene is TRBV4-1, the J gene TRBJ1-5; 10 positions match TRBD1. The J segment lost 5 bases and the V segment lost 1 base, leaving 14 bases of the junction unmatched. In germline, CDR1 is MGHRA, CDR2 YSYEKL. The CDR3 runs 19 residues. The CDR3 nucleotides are TGCGCCAGCAGCCAAGGGGGACAGGGGAAGGTTAGAGGCCATCAGCCCCAGCATTTT. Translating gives CASSQGGQGKVRGHQPQHF.

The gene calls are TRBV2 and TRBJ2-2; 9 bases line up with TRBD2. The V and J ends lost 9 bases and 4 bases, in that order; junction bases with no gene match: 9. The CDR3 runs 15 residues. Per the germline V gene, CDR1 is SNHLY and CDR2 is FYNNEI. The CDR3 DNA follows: TGTGCCAGTCTTAGCGGGAGCCGTACCACCGGGGAGCTGTTTTTT. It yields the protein CASLSGSRTTGELFF.

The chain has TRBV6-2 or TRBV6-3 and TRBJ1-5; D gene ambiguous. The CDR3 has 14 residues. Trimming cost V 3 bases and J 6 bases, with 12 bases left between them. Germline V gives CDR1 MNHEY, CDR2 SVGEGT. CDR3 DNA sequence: TGTGCCAGCAGTTATATCCGGGATCCTCAGCCCCAGCATTTT. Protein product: CASSYIRDPQPQHF.

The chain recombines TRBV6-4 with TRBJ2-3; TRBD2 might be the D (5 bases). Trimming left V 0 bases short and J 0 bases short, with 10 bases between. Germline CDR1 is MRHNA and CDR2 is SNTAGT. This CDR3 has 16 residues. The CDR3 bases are TGTGCCAGCAGTGACTCGAGCCGGGGTAGCACAGATACGCAGTATTTT. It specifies CASSDSSRGSTDTQYF.

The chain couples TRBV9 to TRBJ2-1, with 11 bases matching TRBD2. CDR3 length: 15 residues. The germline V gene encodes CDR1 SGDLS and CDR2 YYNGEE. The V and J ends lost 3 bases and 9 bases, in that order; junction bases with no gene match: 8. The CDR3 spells CASSALSLAGVEQFF. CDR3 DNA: TGTGCCAGCAGCGCCCTCTCACTAGCGGGAGTTGAGCAGTTCTTC. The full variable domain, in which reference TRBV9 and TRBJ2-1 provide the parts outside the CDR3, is DSGVTQTPKHLITATGQRVTLRCSPRSGDLSVYWYQQSLDQGLQFLIQYYNGEERAKGNILERFSAQQFPDLHSELNLSSLELGDSALYFCASSALSLAGVEQFFGPGTRLTVL.

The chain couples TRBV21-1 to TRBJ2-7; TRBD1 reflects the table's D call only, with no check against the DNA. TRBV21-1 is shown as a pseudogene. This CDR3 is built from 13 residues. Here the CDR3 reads CASRGTGCDEQYF. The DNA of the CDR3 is TGTGCCAGCCGCGGGACAGGTTGTGACGAGCAGTACTTC.

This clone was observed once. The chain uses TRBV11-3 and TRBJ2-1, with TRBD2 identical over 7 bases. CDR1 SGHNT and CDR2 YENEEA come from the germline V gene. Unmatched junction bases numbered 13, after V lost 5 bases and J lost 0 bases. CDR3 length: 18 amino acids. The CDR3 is CASSPYTSAQSSYNEQFF. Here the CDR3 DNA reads TGTGCCAGCAGCCCTTACACTAGCGCCCAATCCTCCTACAATGAGCAGTTCTTC.

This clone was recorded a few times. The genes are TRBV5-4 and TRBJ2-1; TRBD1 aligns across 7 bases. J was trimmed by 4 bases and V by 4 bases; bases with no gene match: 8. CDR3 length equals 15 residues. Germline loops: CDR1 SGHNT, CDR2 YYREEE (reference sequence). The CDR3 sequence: CASSPFLDRYNEQFF. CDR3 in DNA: TGTGCCAGCAGCCCGTTCCTGGACAGGTACAATGAGCAGTTCTTC. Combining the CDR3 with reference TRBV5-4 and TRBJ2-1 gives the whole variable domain ETGVTQSPTHLIKTRGQQVTLRCSSQSGHNTVSWYQQALGQGPQFIFQYYREEENGRGNFPPRFSGLQFPNYSSELNVNALELDDSALYLCASSPFLDRYNEQFFGPGTRLTVL.

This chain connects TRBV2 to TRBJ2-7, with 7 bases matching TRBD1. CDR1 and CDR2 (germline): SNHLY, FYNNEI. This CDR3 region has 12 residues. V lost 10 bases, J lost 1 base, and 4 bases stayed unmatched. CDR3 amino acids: CAIRQGSYEQYF. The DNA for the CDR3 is TGTGCCATCCGACAGGGATCCTACGAGCAGTACTTC.